The 10 T cell receptor beta chains reported below all come from one sample, sequenced in a study of T cell responses to AZD1222 COVID-19 vaccine. The data were produced by immunoSEQ multiplex PCR, yet TCRdb's version contains in-frame clones alone and is incomplete. The table lists 250,000 to 300,000 clones, about 94% of them singletons. This sample comprised peripheral blood, obtained 28 days after the second AZD1222 dose. These receptors originate from an adult who received the AZD1222 COVID-19 vaccine.

This chain joins TRBV4-3 and TRBJ1-2; TRBD1 matches at 12 bases. The length of the CDR3 is 16 residues. Trimming at V came to 0 bases and at J to 7 bases, leaving 6 bases not matched to a gene. CDR1 is LGHNA and CDR2 is YSLEER in the germline V gene. Here the CDR3 DNA reads TGCGCCAGCAGCCAAGAACCGGGACAGGGGGCGGGTGGCTACACCTTC. It encodes CASSQEPGQGAGGYTF.

This clone was seen a single time. The V call is TRBV4-1, the J call TRBJ2-2, with D possibly being TRBD2 (6 bases). Trimming removed 1 base from V and 4 bases from J, with 13 bases in between. This CDR3 has 16 residues. Germline lookup yields CDR1 MGHRA and CDR2 YSYEKL. As DNA, the CDR3 is TGCGCCAGCAGCCAAGGAGGTAGCGGAGTCACCGGGGAGCTGTTTTTT. It translates to CASSQGGSGVTGELFF.

The chain employs TRBV5-1 and TRBJ2-3, with 11 bases lining up with TRBD1. CDR1 is SGHRS, CDR2 YFSETQ, per germline. The CDR3 consists of 15 residues. Unmatched junction bases numbered 5, after V lost 2 bases and J lost 6 bases. CDR3 in DNA: TGCGCCAGCAGCTTATGGACAGGGGGCGCGGATACGCAGTATTTT. Translating gives CASSLWTGGADTQYF.

This chain links TRBV28 with TRBJ1-2; no clear D gene. This CDR3 comprises 14 residues. Germline CDR1 MDHEN, CDR2 SYDVKM. V lost 6 bases to trimming and J lost 0 bases, with 11 bases between them. The CDR3 DNA sequence: TGTGCCAGCAGGCCAAGGTTCACTAACTATGGCTACACCTTC. Translation: CASRPRFTNYGYTF.

This chain links TRBV19 with TRBJ2-2; D is undetermined. The CDR3 is 14 amino acids. Germline CDR1 and CDR2: LNHDA and SQIVND (reference sequence). V was cut by 1 base and J by 7 bases, with 10 bases left in between. As DNA, the CDR3 is TGTGCCAGTAGTATAGGGGCAGACGGCGGGGAGCTGTTTTTT. Translation gives CASSIGADGGELFF.

The rearrangement joins TRBV11-2 to TRBJ1-3; D remains ambiguous. The CDR3 loop spans 13 amino acids. V was cut by 0 bases and J by 7 bases, with 7 bases left in between. Germline-derived CDR1 and CDR2 are SGHAT and FQNNGV. CDR3 loop: CASSLDSRNTIYF. As DNA, the CDR3 is TGTGCCAGCAGCTTAGATTCAAGGAACACCATATATTTT. Full variable domain (missing parts from reference TRBV11-2 and TRBJ1-3): EAGVAQSPRYKIIEKRQSVAFWCNPISGHATLYWYQQILGQGPKLLIQFQNNGVVDDSQLPKDRFSAERLKGVDSTLKIQPAKLEDSAVYLCASSLDSRNTIYFGEGSWLTVV.

This chain uses TRBV7-2 with TRBJ1-5, with D perhaps TRBD1 (5 bases). The CDR3 sequence is 15 residues long. The germline V gene encodes CDR1 SGHTA and CDR2 FQGNSA. The germline V and J ends were trimmed by 5 bases and 0 bases, with 11 bases remaining between them. As DNA, the CDR3 is TGTGCCAGCAGCCGGGACGGTAATAGCAATCAGCCCCAGCATTTT. It translates to CASSRDGNSNQPQHF.

This sequence joins TRBV15 and TRBJ2-7, with D perhaps assigned TRBD1 or TRBD2 (6 bases each). The V and J ends lost 0 bases and 2 bases respectively, with 11 bases between them. CDR1 is LNHNV, CDR2 YYDKDF, per germline (reference sequence). The CDR3 covers 15 residues. CDR3 amino acids: CATSRDAGGPYEQYF. The CDR3 nucleotides read TGTGCCACCAGCAGAGATGCTGGGGGGCCCTACGAGCAGTACTTC.

This chain links TRBV6-2 or TRBV6-3 with TRBJ2-1; D may correspond to TRBD1 or TRBD2 (6 bases each). This CDR3 is built from 13 residues. Per the germline V gene, CDR1 is MNHEY and CDR2 is SVGEGT. V shed 2 bases and J shed 7 bases, with 9 bases lying between them. CDR3 region: CASSYGGQNEQFF. The CDR3 coding sequence is TGTGCCAGCAGTTACGGGGGGCAAAATGAGCAGTTCTTC.

This clone was detected a few times. In nucleotides, the CDR3 is TGTGCCAGCAGCCACAGGGAAAATCAGCCCCAGCATTTT. Protein product: CASSHRENQPQHF. The V call is TRBV12-3 or TRBV12-4, the J call TRBJ1-5; TRBD1 is a possible D gene (6 bases). The CDR3 has 13 amino acids. V dropped 6 bases and J dropped 4 bases, with 10 bases sitting between them.